One sample yielded the 18 T cell receptor beta chains listed below, sequenced in a study of identical twins. MiXCR, applied by TCRdb to the 5' RACE reads, yields one record per CDR3 protein. The sample records 250,000 or so distinct CDR3 sequences, 5.5% to 8% being singletons. Separately, the same data were catalogued under a study of yellow fever vaccine responses in identical twins.

The sample comprised memory (CD45RO+) T cells sorted from blood. The receptors here all came from a young woman in good health.

This clonotype was picked up a small number of times. The rearrangement joins TRBV7-9 to TRBJ2-2; TRBD2 might be the D (5 bases). Trimming shortened V by 5 bases and J by 6 bases, and 10 bases separated the two germline ends. Looked up from germline, CDR1 is SEHNR and CDR2 is FQNEAQ (reference sequence). The CDR3 is made up of 13 amino acids. CDR3 residues: CASSPPDSGELFF. The CDR3 DNA follows: TGTGCCAGCAGCCCACCGGACTCCGGGGAGCTGTTTTTT. Filled out from reference TRBV7-9 and TRBJ2-2, the complete variable domain reads DTGVSQNPRHKITKRGQNVTFRCDPISEHNRLYWYRQTLGQGPEFLTYFQNEAQLEKSRLLSDRFSAERPKGSFSTLEIQRTEQGDSAMYLCASSPPDSGELFFGEGSRLTVL.

The table lists this clonotype with a few counts. The chain employs TRBV7-3 and TRBJ2-7; 10 bases are a match to TRBD1. Trimming removed 2 bases from V and 7 bases from J; junction bases left unmatched: 5. CDR1 is SGHTA and CDR2 is FQGTGA in the germline V gene. The length of the CDR3 is 14 residues. CDR3 nucleotides: TGTGCCAGCAGCTTATGGGACAGGGGAGGGGAGCAGTACTTC. Protein: CASSLWDRGGEQYF.

This clonotype was detected ten times or more. The rearrangement uses TRBV6-1 and TRBJ2-4, with 10 bases that match TRBD1. The CDR3 has 15 residues. V trimming: 6 bases; J trimming: 4 bases; junction bases outside the gene matches: 6. From germline, CDR1 is MNHNS and CDR2 SASEGT. CDR3 sequence reads: CASRPTGQGKNIQYF. The CDR3 bases are TGTGCCAGCAGACCGACGGGACAGGGGAAAAACATTCAGTACTTC.

This clonotype has a handful of counts. The chain carries TRBV10-3 and TRBJ2-1, with 15 bases identical to TRBD2. With 5 bases clipped from V and 7 bases from J, the junction kept 12 bases outside the gene matches. The CDR3 runs to 18 residues. CDR1 and CDR2 (germline): ENHRY, SYGVKD. For the CDR3, the DNA is TGTGCCATCAGTTCTATACAGCGGACTAGCGGGGGGGCAAATGAGCAGTTCTTC. Its protein product is CAISSIQRTSGGANEQFF.

This rearrangement joins TRBV19 to TRBJ2-1; D perhaps matches TRBD1 (5 bases). Germline-derived CDR1 and CDR2 are LNHDA and SQIVND (reference sequence). V was shortened by 5 bases and J by 5 bases, with 13 bases between the two germline ends. This CDR3 has 14 amino acids. The CDR3 bases are TGTGCCAGTAGTTTCAGGGAATTGAACAATGAGCAGTTCTTC. It is translated as CASSFRELNNEQFF.

This clonotype has at least ten counts. The chain couples TRBV7-2 to TRBJ2-7; 8 nucleotides match TRBD2. The CDR3 has 17 residues. CDR1 is SGHTA and CDR2 is FQGNSA in the germline V gene. After removal of 5 bases from V and 3 bases from J, the junction contained 15 bases not matched to a gene. The CDR3 coding sequence is TGTGCCAGCAGCCACACGCTCCCTGGGACTAGGTACTACGAGCAGTACTTC. Translation gives CASSHTLPGTRYYEQYF.

This clonotype has a count of ten or more. The chain employs TRBV29-1 and TRBJ2-5, with D uncertain. Germline CDR1 is SQVTM and CDR2 is ANQGSEA. The CDR3 loop spans 13 amino acids. Trimming removed 4 bases at V and 0 bases at J, with 9 bases between. CDR3 in amino acids: CSVGGLHQETQYF. The CDR3 DNA sequence: TGCAGCGTTGGGGGTCTCCACCAAGAGACCCAGTACTTC.

V usage is TRBV18 and J usage is TRBJ2-5; 8 nucleotides match TRBD1. The V segment lost 4 bases and the J segment 4 bases; nucleotides outside the gene matches: 8. This CDR3 spans 15 amino acids. Per germline, CDR1 KGHSH and CDR2 LQKENI. The CDR3 region has the DNA TGTGCCAGCTCACACCGGGACAGGAGGTCAGAGACCCAGTACTTC. Protein: CASSHRDRRSETQYF. Full variable domain (missing parts from reference TRBV18 and TRBJ2-5): NAGVMQNPRHLVRRRGQEARLRCSPMKGHSHVYWYRQLPEEGLKFMVYLQKENIIDESGMPKERFSAEFPKEGPSILRIQQVVRGDSAAYFCASSHRDRRSETQYFGPGTRLLVL.

The chain is built from TRBV11-2 and TRBJ2-5; D is perhaps TRBD1 (6 bases). The germline V gene has CDR1 SGHAT and CDR2 FQNNGV. V was pared by 5 bases and J by 2 bases, with 24 bases between. The CDR3 totals 18 residues. This chain's CDR3 is CASSKRGRQVTQQETQYF. CDR3 nucleotides: TGTGCCAGCAGCAAAAGGGGAAGACAGGTTACCCAACAAGAGACCCAGTACTTC.

This clonotype was detected ten times or more. The V gene is TRBV3-1, the J gene TRBJ2-3; 11 bases are shared with TRBD2. CDR1 LGHDT and CDR2 YNNKEL come from the germline V gene (reference sequence). The junction had 5 bases not matched to a gene; V was cut back by 3 bases and J by 0 bases. CDR3 size: 17 residues. CDR3: CASSHGTSGTSTDTQYF. In DNA form, the CDR3 reads TGTGCCAGCAGCCATGGGACTAGCGGAACTAGCACAGATACGCAGTATTTT.

The rearrangement uses TRBV4-2 and TRBJ2-3; TRBD1 might be the D (5 bases). Per germline, CDR1 LGHNA and CDR2 YNFKEQ. CDR3 size: 16 residues. Trimming took off 3 bases at V and 2 bases at J, with 15 bases between the two ends. The CDR3 spells CASSQKGQGITDTQYF. The CDR3 coding sequence is TGTGCCAGCAGCCAGAAGGGTCAGGGTATCACAGATACGCAGTATTTT.

This clonotype was seen ten or more times. V and J are TRBV7-9 and TRBJ2-7; 14 positions match TRBD2. The germline V gene has CDR1 SEHNR and CDR2 FQNEAQ (reference sequence). The junction had 7 bases not matched to a gene; V was cut back by 5 bases and J by 4 bases. This CDR3 is 16 amino acids long. DNA for the CDR3: TGTGCCAGCAGCCTAACCGGGACTAGCGGGAGTTACGAGCAGTACTTC. Translation: CASSLTGTSGSYEQYF.

This clonotype was detected only a few times. The V call is TRBV27, the J call TRBJ2-7, with 7 nucleotides matching TRBD1. The CDR3 loop spans 13 amino acids. The V gene end was trimmed by 6 bases and the J gene end by 7 bases; junction bases not matched to a gene: 9. Germline V gives CDR1 MNHEY, CDR2 SMNVEV (reference sequence). CDR3 amino acids: CASSRQGSREQYV. In DNA form, the CDR3 reads TGTGCCAGCAGCCGACAGGGTTCTAGGGAGCAGTACGTC.

This clonotype was counted a few times. The junction and the germline gene differ at one end; a read error may be behind it. In DNA, the CDR3 is TGTGCCTGCAGTTTATTGCGCAGGGGGCTTTTTGTAAACACCGGGGAGCTGTTTTTT. It specifies CACSLLRRGLFVNTGELFF. The V call is TRBV12-3 or TRBV12-4, the J call TRBJ2-2, with 8 bases aligning to TRBD1. There are 19 residues in the CDR3.

In its sample, this clonotype was seen many times. This rearrangement joins TRBV7-2 to TRBJ2-4; D possibly uses TRBD1 or TRBD2 (5 bases each). Germline V gene sequence: CDR1 SGHTA, CDR2 FQGNSA. The CDR3 has 15 amino acids. Trimming pared 3 bases from V and 6 bases from J, leaving 15 bases between. DNA of the CDR3: TGTGCCAGCAGCTTTATTGCTGGGGCGGGAAACATTCAGTACTTC. Translation: CASSFIAGAGNIQYF.

The chain carries TRBV5-1 and TRBJ1-5; maybe TRBD1 (6 bases). The CDR3 is 15 amino acids. In germline, CDR1 is SGHRS, CDR2 YFSETQ. Trimming shortened V by 3 bases and J by 9 bases, and 19 bases separated the two germline ends. CDR3 protein: CASSSEGQGRSPQHF. The CDR3 DNA reads TGCGCCAGCAGCTCCGAGGGACAAGGGCGTTCGCCCCAGCATTTT.

This clonotype was detected ten times or more. This sequence joins TRBV25-1 and TRBJ2-7; TRBD2 matches 9 bases. Germline assignment: CDR1 MGHDK and CDR2 SYGVNS. The CDR3 consists of 15 residues. With V trimmed by 4 bases and J by 3 bases, 7 bases remained unmatched. CDR3 in amino acids: CASSVKREANYEQYF. DNA of the CDR3: TGTGCCAGCAGTGTAAAGCGGGAGGCCAACTACGAGCAGTACTTC.

This clonotype was seen many times. The chain combines TRBV5-1 with TRBJ2-5, with a weak D call TRBD2 (6 bases). This CDR3 region has 13 residues. The germline V and J ends were trimmed by 4 bases and 3 bases, with 10 bases remaining between them. Germline loops: CDR1 SGHRS, CDR2 YFSETQ. CDR3 bases: TGCGCCAGCAGCAGTAGCGGAAAAGAGACCCAGTACTTC. Translation gives CASSSSGKETQYF.